Listed below are T cell receptor beta chains from one sample, sequenced in a study of blood T cells in healthy people across ages. Each CDR3 protein is one row after TCRdb ran MiXCR on the 5' RACE reads. The sample contains approximately 940,000 distinct CDR3 sequences, approximately 49% of which appear only once. The source material was blood. Receptors originate from a man in his thirties or forties in good health. Each CDR3 is given with its conserved first and last residue. The D gene is left open where the match is weak. Clone size is stated in some rows and not others, as once, few, many or a class when expanded.

size: -; V: TRBV9; D: TRBD2; J: TRBJ2-1; CDR3: CASSQGTSDFYNEQFF; DNA: TGTGCCAGCAGCCAGGGGACTAGCGATTTCTACAATGAGCAGTTCTTC
size: many; V: TRBV12-3/TRBV12-4; D: -; J: TRBJ1-1; CDR3: CASSFSGNTEAFF; DNA: TGTGCCAGCAGTTTTAGTGGGAACACTGAAGCTTTCTTT
size: few; V: TRBV4-1; D: -; J: TRBJ1-2; CDR3: CASSQDYGNYGYTF; DNA: TGCGCCAGCAGCCAAGATTACGGGAACTATGGCTACACCTTC
size: -; V: TRBV20-1; D: -; J: TRBJ2-3; CDR3: CSARISDREVADTQYF; DNA: TGCAGTGCTAGGATTTCCGACAGGGAGGTTGCGGATACGCAGTATTTT
size: few; V: TRBV7-6; D: TRBD2; J: TRBJ2-3; CDR3: CASSLVGRGGSDTQYF; DNA: TGTGCCAGCAGCTTAGTAGGGCGGGGGGGCTCAGATACGCAGTATTTT
size: few; V: TRBV28; D: -; J: TRBJ2-1; CDR3: CATTGTDSYEQFF; DNA: TGTGCCACCACCGGGACTGACTCTTATGAGCAGTTCTTC
size: few; V: TRBV18; D: TRBD1; J: TRBJ2-4; CDR3: CASSPPGQGNKNIQYF; DNA: TGTGCCAGCTCACCACCGGGACAGGGGAACAAAAACATTCAGTACTTC
size: -; V: TRBV7-6; D: -; J: TRBJ2-7; CDR3: CASSPADTSYEQYF; DNA: TGTGCCAGCAGCCCGGCGGACACCTCCTACGAGCAGTACTTC
size: many; V: TRBV7-2; D: -; J: TRBJ1-4; CDR3: CASSLGLGEKLFF; DNA: TGTGCCAGCAGCTTAGGGCTAGGCGAAAAACTGTTTTTT
size: few; V: TRBV20-1; D: -; J: TRBJ2-1; CDR3: CSARDPGTHNEQFF; DNA: TGCAGTGCTAGAGACCCCGGGACCCACAATGAGCAGTTCTTC
size: -; V: TRBV3-1; D: -; J: TRBJ1-2; CDR3: CASSLGVLNYGYTF; DNA: TGTGCCAGCAGCCTCGGGGTATTGAACTATGGCTACACCTTC
size: -; V: TRBV29-1; D: -; J: TRBJ1-2; CDR3: CSVEDPGINYGYTF; DNA: TGCAGCGTTGAAGATCCCGGGATAAACTATGGCTACACCTTC
size: -; V: TRBV29-1; D: TRBD1; J: TRBJ1-3; CDR3: CSAGTGGNPNTIYF; DNA: TGCAGCGCCGGGACAGGGGGCAATCCAAACACCATATATTTT
size: -; V: TRBV5-1; D: TRBD1; J: TRBJ2-1; CDR3: CASSLDSRGLIHEQFF; DNA: TGCGCCAGCAGCTTGGATTCCAGGGGGCTCATCCATGAGCAGTTCTTC
size: -; V: TRBV12-3/TRBV12-4; D: -; J: TRBJ2-3; CDR3: CASSFRLNADTQYF; DNA: TGTGCCAGCAGTTTTAGACTAAATGCAGATACGCAGTATTTT
size: -; V: TRBV3-1; D: -; J: TRBJ1-1; CDR3: CASSPVSGYTEAFF; DNA: TGTGCCAGCAGCCCGGTCTCGGGGTACACTGAAGCTTTCTTT
size: few; V: TRBV5-6; D: -; J: TRBJ1-2; CDR3: CASSLWGRSNGYTF; DNA: TGTGCCAGCAGCTTGTGGGGCAGGAGCAACGGCTACACCTTC
size: -; V: TRBV27; D: TRBD1; J: TRBJ2-7; CDR3: CASSSPGQGAEEQYF; DNA: TGTGCCAGCAGCAGTCCGGGACAGGGGGCCGAGGAGCAGTACTTC
size: -; V: TRBV12-3/TRBV12-4; D: TRBD1; J: TRBJ2-7; CDR3: CASSPQGAVINEQYF; DNA: TGTGCCAGCAGCCCGCAGGGGGCTGTAATCAATGAGCAGTACTTC
size: -; V: TRBV30; D: TRBD2; J: TRBJ2-5; CDR3: CAWSGQTGTSSQETQYF; DNA: TGTGCCTGGAGTGGACAAACCGGGACTAGCTCCCAGGAGACCCAGTACTTC
size: -; V: TRBV14; D: -; J: TRBJ1-2; CDR3: CASSQDPRQNYGYTF; DNA: TGTGCCAGCAGCCAAGATCCTAGACAGAACTATGGCTACACCTTC
size: -; V: TRBV29-1; D: -; J: TRBJ2-1; CDR3: CSASIRGDDEQFF; DNA: TGCAGCGCTTCGATCAGGGGAGACGATGAGCAGTTCTTC
size: -; V: TRBV24-1; D: -; J: TRBJ1-2; CDR3: CATSREGSYGYTF; DNA: TGTGCCACCAGTCGGGAAGGGTCCTATGGCTACACCTTC
size: -; V: TRBV11-2; D: -; J: TRBJ2-3; CDR3: CASSLEARGTDTQYF; DNA: TGTGCCAGCAGCTTAGAGGCTCGTGGAACAGATACGCAGTATTTT
size: -; V: TRBV6-5; D: -; J: TRBJ2-7; CDR3: CASSYLATGTNSYEQYF; DNA: TGTGCCAGCAGTTACCTCGCGACAGGAACCAACTCCTACGAGCAGTACTTC
size: -; V: TRBV9; D: TRBD1; J: TRBJ1-1; CDR3: CASSDHRGTDTEAFF; DNA: TGTGCCAGCAGCGACCACAGGGGGACGGACACTGAAGCTTTCTTT
size: -; V: TRBV27; D: -; J: TRBJ1-2; CDR3: CASSAEGLGYTF; DNA: TGTGCCAGCAGCGCAGAGGGGCTTGGCTACACCTTC